This record covers a single T cell receptor beta chain. Its target is unknown. TCRdb used MiXCR to reprocess the 5' RACE reads, holding one entry per CDR3 protein. Of about 530,000 distinct CDR3 sequences in the sample, about 16% were seen once. V dropped 6 bases and J dropped 0; count of bases not matched to a gene: 8. The CDR3 is made up of 18 amino acids. All donors were healthy Caucasians. The sample is drawn from a study of identical twins. The study's findings and limits: Out-of-frame alpha sequences shared between twins exhibited an excess of low generation probability.

Another study also made use of these data, one on yellow fever vaccine responses in identical twins.

The clonotype was recovered from a young woman in good health. Sequenced material: CD4+ T cells sorted from blood. V usage is TRBV12-3 or TRBV12-4 and J usage is TRBJ2-1, with 13 positions matching TRBD2. CDR3 nucleotide sequence: TGTGCCAGCAGACCGGGACTAGCGGGAATCAGCTCCTACAATGAGCAGTTCTTC. Translation gives CASRPGLAGISSYNEQFF.